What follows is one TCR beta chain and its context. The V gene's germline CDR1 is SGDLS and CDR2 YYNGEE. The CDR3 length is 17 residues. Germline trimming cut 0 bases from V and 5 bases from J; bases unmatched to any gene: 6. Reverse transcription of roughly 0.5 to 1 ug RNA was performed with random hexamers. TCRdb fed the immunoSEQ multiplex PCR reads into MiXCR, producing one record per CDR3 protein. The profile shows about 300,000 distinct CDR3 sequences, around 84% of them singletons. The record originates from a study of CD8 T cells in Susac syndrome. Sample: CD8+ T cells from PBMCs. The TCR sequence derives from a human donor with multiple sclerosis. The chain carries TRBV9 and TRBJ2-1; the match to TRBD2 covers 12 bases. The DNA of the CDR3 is TGTGCCAGCAGCGTAGTGACTAGCGGGAGAGCGGACAATGAGCAGTTCTTC. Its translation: CASSVVTSGRADNEQFF.